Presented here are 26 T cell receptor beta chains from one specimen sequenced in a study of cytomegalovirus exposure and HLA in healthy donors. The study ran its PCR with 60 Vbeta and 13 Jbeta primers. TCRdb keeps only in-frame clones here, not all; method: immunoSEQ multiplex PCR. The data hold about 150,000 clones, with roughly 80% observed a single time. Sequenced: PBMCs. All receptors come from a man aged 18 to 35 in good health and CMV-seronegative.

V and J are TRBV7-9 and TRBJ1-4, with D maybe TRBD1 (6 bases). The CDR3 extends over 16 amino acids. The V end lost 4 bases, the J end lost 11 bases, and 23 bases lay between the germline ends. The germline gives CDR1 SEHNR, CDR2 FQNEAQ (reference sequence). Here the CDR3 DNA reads TGTGCCAGCAGCTCCCCAACAGGGCCTATTATGATGAAACTGTTTTTT. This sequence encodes CASSSPTGPIMMKLFF.

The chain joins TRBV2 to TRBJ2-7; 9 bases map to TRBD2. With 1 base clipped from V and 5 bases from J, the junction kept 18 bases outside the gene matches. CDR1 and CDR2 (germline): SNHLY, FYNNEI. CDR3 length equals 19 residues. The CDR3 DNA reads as TGTGCCAGCAGTGAAGGGACTAGCGAGACCTGGCGTCTGGGAGACGAGCAGTACTTC. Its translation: CASSEGTSETWRLGDEQYF. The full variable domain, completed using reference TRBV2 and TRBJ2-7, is EPEVTQTPSHQVTQMGQEVILRCVPISNHLYFYWYRQILGQKVEFLVSFYNNEISEKSEIFDDQFSVERPDGSNFTLKIRSTKLEDSAMYFCASSEGTSETWRLGDEQYFGPGTRLTVT.

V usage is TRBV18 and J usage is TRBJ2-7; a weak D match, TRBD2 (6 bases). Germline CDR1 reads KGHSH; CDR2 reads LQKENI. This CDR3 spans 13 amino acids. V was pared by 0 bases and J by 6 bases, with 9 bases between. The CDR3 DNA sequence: TGTGCCAGCTCACCACCTAGGAGGGGCGAGCAGTACTTC. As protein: CASSPPRRGEQYF.

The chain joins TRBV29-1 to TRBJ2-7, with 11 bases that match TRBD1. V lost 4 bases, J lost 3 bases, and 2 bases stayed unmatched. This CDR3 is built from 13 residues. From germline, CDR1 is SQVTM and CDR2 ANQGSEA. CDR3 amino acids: CSVGGTGGYEQYF. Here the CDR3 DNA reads TGCAGCGTTGGAGGGACAGGGGGCTACGAGCAGTACTTC.

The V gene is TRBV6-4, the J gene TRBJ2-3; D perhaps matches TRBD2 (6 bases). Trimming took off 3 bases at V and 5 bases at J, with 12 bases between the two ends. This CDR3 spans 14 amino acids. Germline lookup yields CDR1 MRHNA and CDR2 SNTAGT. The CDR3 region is CASSDGGTLDTQYF. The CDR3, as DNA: TGTGCCAGCAGTGATGGCGGGACTCTAGATACGCAGTATTTT.

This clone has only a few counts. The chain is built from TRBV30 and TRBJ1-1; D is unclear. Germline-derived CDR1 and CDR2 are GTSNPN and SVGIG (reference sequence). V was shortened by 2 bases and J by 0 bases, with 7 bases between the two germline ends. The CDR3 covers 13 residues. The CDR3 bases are TGTGCCTGGAGTTTAACGGTGAACACTGAAGCTTTCTTT. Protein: CAWSLTVNTEAFF.

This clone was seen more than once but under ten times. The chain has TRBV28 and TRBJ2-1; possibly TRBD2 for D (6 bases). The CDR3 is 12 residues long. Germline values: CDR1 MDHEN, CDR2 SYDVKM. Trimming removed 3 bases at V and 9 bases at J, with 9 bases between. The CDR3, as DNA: TGTGCCAGCAGTTTGACTAGTTTTGAGCAGTTCTTC. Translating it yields CASSLTSFEQFF. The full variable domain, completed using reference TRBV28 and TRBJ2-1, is DVKVTQSSRYLVKRTGEKVFLECVQDMDHENMFWYRQDPGLGLRLIYFSYDVKMKEKGDIPEGYSVSREKKERFSLILESASTNQTSMYLCASSLTSFEQFFGPGTRLTVL.

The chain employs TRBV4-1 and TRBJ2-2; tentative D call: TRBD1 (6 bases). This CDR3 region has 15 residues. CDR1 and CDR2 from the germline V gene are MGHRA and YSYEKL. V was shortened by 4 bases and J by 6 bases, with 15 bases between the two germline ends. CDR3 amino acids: CASSPRAGAPGELFF. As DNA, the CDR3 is TGCGCCAGCAGCCCAAGGGCAGGGGCCCCCGGGGAGCTGTTTTTT.

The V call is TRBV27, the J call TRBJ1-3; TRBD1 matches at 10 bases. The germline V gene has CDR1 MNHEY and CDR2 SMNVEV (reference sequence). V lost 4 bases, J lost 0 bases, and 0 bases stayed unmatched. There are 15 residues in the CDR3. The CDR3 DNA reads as TGTGCCAGCAGTTGGACAGGGGGCTCTGGAAACACCATATATTTT. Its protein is CASSWTGGSGNTIYF.

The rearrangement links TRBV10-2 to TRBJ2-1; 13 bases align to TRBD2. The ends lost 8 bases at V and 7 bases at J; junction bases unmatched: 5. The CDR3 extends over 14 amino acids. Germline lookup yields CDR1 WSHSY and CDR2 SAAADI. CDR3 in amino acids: CASLLAGGLNEQFF. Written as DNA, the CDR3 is TGCGCCAGCTTACTAGCGGGAGGGTTGAATGAGCAGTTCTTC.

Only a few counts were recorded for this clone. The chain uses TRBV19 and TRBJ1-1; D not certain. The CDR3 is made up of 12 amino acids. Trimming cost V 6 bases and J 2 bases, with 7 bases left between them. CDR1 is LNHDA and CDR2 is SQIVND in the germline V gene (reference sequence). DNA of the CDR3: TGTGCCAGTAGACCGGGTAACACTGAAGCTTTCTTT. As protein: CASRPGNTEAFF.

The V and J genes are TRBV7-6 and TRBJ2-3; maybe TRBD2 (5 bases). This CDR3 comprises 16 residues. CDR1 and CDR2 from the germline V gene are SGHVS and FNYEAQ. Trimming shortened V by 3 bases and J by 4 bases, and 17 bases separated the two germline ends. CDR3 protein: CASSFAVGEGPDTQYF. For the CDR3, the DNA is TGTGCCAGCAGCTTTGCCGTCGGGGAAGGCCCAGATACGCAGTATTTT.

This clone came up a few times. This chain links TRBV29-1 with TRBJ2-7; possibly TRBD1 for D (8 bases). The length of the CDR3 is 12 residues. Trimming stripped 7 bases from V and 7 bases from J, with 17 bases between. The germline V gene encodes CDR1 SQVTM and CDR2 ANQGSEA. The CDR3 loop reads CSAHRGGEEQYF. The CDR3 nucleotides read TGCAGCGCCCACAGGGGGGGGGAAGAGCAGTACTTC.

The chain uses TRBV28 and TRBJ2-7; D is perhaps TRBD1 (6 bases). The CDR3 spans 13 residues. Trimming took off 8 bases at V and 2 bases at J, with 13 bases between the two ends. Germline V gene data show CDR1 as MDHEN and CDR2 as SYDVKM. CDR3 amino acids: CASGPGTPYEQYF. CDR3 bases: TGTGCCAGCGGACCCGGGACACCCTACGAGCAGTACTTC.

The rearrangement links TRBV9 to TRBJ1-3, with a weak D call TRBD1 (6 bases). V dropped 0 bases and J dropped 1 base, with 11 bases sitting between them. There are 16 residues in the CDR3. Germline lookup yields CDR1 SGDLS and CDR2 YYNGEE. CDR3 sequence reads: CASSVGGRGSGNTIYF. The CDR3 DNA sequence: TGTGCCAGCAGCGTAGGGGGGCGAGGATCTGGAAACACCATATATTTT.

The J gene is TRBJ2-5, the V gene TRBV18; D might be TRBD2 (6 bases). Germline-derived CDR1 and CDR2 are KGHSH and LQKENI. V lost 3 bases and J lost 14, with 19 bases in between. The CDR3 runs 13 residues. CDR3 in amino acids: CASSPASGRPVYF. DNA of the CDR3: TGTGCCAGCTCACCTGCTAGTGGGAGGCCGGTCTACTTC.

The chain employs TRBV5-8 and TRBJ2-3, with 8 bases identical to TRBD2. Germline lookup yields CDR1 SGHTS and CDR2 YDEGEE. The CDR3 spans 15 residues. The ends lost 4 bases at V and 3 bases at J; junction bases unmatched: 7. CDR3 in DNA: TGTGCCAGCAGCCCGCCTAGCGGGCGTACAGATACGCAGTATTTT. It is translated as CASSPPSGRTDTQYF.

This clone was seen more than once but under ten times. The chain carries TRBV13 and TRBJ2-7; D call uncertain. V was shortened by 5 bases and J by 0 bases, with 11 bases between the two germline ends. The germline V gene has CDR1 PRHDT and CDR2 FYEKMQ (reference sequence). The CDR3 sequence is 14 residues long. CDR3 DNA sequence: TGTGCCAGCAGCCCCCAACTCTCCTCCTACGAGCAGTACTTC. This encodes CASSPQLSSYEQYF.

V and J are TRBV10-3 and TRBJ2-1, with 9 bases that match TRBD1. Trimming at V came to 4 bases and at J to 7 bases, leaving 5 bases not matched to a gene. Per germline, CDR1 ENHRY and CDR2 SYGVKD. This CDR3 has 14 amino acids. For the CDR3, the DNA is TGTGCCATCAGTGGCCGGGACAGGGAGAATGAGCAGTTCTTC. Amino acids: CAISGRDRENEQFF.

In DNA form, the CDR3 reads TGCAGTGCTAGGCTCGGGGAGCAGTACTTC. This codes for CSARLGEQYF. V usage is TRBV20-1 and J usage is TRBJ2-7; D remains unclear. Germline V gene lookup returns CDR1 DFQATT and CDR2 SNEGSKA (reference sequence). V gave up 3 bases and J gave up 7 bases, with 7 bases separating them. This CDR3 comprises 10 residues.

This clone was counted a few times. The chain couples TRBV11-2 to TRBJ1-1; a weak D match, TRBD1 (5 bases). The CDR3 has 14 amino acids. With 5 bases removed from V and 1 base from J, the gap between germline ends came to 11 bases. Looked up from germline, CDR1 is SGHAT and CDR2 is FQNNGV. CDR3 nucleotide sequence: TGTGCCAGCAGCACCTACGACAGGAACACTGAAGCTTTCTTT. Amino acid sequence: CASSTYDRNTEAFF. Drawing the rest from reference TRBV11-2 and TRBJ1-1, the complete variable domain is EAGVAQSPRYKIIEKRQSVAFWCNPISGHATLYWYQQILGQGPKLLIQFQNNGVVDDSQLPKDRFSAERLKGVDSTLKIQPAKLEDSAVYLCASSTYDRNTEAFFGQGTRLTVV.

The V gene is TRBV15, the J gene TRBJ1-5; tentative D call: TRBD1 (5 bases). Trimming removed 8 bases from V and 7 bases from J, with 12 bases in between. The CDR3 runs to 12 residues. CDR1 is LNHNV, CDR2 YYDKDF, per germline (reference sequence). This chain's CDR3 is CATGGGSQPQHF. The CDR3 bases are TGTGCCACCGGGGGAGGGTCACAGCCCCAGCATTTT. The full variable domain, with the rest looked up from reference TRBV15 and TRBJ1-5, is DAMVIQNPRYQVTQFGKPVTLSCSQTLNHNVMYWYQQKSSQAPKLLFHYYDKDFNNEADTPDNFQSRRPNTSFCFLDIRSPGLGDTAMYLCATGGGSQPQHFGDGTRLSIL.

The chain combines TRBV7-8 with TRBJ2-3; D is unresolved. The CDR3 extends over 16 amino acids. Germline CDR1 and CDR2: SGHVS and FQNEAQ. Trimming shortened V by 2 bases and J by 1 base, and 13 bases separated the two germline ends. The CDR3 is CASSLLGYTRTDTQYF. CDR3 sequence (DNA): TGTGCCAGCAGCTTACTCGGTTATACCCGCACAGATACGCAGTATTTT.

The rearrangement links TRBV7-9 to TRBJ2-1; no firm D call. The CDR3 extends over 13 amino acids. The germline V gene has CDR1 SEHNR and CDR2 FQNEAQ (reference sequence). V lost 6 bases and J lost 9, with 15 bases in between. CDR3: CASSPYPESEQFF. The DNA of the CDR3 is TGTGCCAGCAGTCCCTACCCTGAATCTGAGCAGTTCTTC.

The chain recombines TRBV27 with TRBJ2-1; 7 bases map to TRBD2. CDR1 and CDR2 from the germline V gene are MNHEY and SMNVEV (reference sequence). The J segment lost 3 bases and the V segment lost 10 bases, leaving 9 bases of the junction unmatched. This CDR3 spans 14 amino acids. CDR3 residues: CATTGASGYNEQFF. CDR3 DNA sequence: TGTGCCACCACCGGGGCTAGCGGCTACAATGAGCAGTTCTTC.

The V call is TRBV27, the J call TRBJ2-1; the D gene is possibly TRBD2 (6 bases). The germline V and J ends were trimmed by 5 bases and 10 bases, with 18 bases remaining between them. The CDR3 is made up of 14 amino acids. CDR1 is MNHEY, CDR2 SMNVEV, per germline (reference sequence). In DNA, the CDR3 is TGTGCCAGCAGTGGGCCTAGCGAAAGGGGCGAGCAGTTCTTC. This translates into CASSGPSERGEQFF.